This TCR beta chain was sequenced for a study of blood T cell repertoires in COVID-19. For the study at large: COVID-19 samples from acute and convalescent phases originated in the United States, Italy and Spain. Nucleic acid was either cDNA or gDNA, and it came from T cells, B-cell-depleted T cells, or PBMCs.

While infection was still active, Seattle patients were enrolled and then followed longitudinally. Authors' data handling: Amplification with reference gene primers provided the estimates of nucleated cell counts. TCRdb's copy holds only in-frame clones and misses some; the assay was immunoSEQ multiplex PCR. D and trimming come from the DNA, and the V and J calls and clone size come from that table. The sample has about 270,000 clones; about 83% are singletons. The CDR3 covers 19 residues. Germline CDR1 is MNHEY and CDR2 is SMNVEV (reference sequence). V was clipped by 3 bases and J by 4 bases, with 27 bases between them.

The chain links TRBV27 to TRBJ1-2, with D uncertain. Sequencing was carried out using peripheral blood. The clonotype was recovered from a woman of 80 years or more with COVID-19, enrolled during active disease. The CDR3 sequence is CASSFFPGEGRGSGYGYTF. CDR3 bases: TGTGCCAGCAGTTTTTTCCCGGGAGAAGGGAGAGGTTCGGGCTATGGCTACACCTTC.